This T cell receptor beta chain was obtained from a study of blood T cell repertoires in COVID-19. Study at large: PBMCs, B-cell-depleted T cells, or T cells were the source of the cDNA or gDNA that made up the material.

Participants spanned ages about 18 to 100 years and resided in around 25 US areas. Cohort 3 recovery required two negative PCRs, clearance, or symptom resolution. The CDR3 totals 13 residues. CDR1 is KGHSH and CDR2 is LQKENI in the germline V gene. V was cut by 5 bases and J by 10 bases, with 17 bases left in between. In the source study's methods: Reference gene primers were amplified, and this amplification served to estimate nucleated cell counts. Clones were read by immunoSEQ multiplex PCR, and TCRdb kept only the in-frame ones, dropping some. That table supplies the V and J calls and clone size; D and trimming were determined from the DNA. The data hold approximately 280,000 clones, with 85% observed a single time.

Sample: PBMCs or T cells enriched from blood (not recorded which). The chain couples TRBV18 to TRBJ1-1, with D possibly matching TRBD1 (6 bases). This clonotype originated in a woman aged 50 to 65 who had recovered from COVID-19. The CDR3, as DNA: TGTGCCAGCTCATCTACGGGAACAGGGAGAGCTTTCTTT. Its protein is CASSSTGTGRAFF.